Following are 23 T cell receptor beta chains from one sample sequenced in a study of blood T cell repertoires in COVID-19 (TCRdb year 2020). To prepare the library, the immunoSEQ multiplex PCR assay was applied. This immuneACCESS table, as held by TCRdb, lists in-frame sequences with V and J called but not all clones. Of the missing ones, under half trace to an unresolved V gene in checked studies; the others have no known cause. The sample includes 250,000 to 350,000 clones, with around 85% observed a single time. The top ten constitute about 2.2% of the sample. Sequencing was performed on peripheral blood. The receptors were sampled from a woman aged 25 to 45 who had recovered from COVID-19.

This clone was found once. This chain links TRBV18 with TRBJ2-2; 8 bases fit TRBD2. CDR3 length: 14 amino acids. Trimming at V came to 6 bases and at J to 4 bases, leaving 4 bases not matched to a gene. Germline V CDR1 and CDR2: KGHSH, LQKENI. CDR3 DNA sequence: TGTGCCAGCTCGTTAGCGGGGACCACCGGGGAGCTGTTTTTT. This encodes CASSLAGTTGELFF.

This chain connects TRBV27 to TRBJ2-7; 9 bases are shared with TRBD2. The length of the CDR3 is 13 residues. Trimming at V came to 8 bases and at J to 4 bases, leaving 6 bases not matched to a gene. Germline CDR1 reads MNHEY; CDR2 reads SMNVEV (reference sequence). The CDR3 spells CASGSGSLYEQYF. CDR3 coding DNA: TGTGCCAGCGGTAGCGGGAGTCTATACGAGCAGTACTTC.

The chain employs TRBV9 and TRBJ2-7, with D possibly TRBD2 on 5 matching bases. CDR3 length equals 14 residues. In germline, CDR1 is SGDLS, CDR2 YYNGEE. V was pared by 3 bases and J by 6 bases, with 16 bases between. CDR3 coding DNA: TGTGCCAGCAGCGCCGGACTTCCTCTGAGCGAGCAGTACTTC. Its translation: CASSAGLPLSEQYF.

The CDR3 DNA reads TGTGCCAGCAGCTTCCCCTTCGGGACAGGGGAGAATGATGAGCAGTACTTC. Amino acids: CASSFPFGTGENDEQYF. The rearrangement links TRBV5-5 to TRBJ2-7; 10 positions match TRBD1. With 2 bases clipped from V and 7 bases from J, the junction kept 15 bases outside the gene matches. The CDR3 is 17 residues long. In germline, CDR1 is SGHKS, CDR2 YYEKEE (reference sequence).

This clone was found a few times. J is TRBJ2-6 and V is TRBV27; TRBD1 matches at 7 bases. CDR1 and CDR2 from the germline V gene are MNHEY and SMNVEV (reference sequence). The CDR3 runs to 18 residues. The J segment lost 1 base and the V segment lost 6 bases, leaving 12 bases of the junction unmatched. CDR3 nucleotide sequence: TGTGCCAGCAGCCTGGACAGGTCCCCCCGGTCTGGGGCCAACGTCCTGACTTTC. Amino acids: CASSLDRSPRSGANVLTF.

CDR3 protein: CATLVAGGPGNEQFF. The CDR3 nucleotides read TGTGCCACGCTCGTAGCGGGAGGGCCTGGCAATGAGCAGTTCTTC. J is TRBJ2-1 and V is TRBV10-3; 11 nucleotides line up with TRBD2. The germline CDR1 and CDR2 sequences are ENHRY and SYGVKD. The V and J ends lost 10 bases and 6 bases, in that order; junction bases with no gene match: 11. CDR3 length equals 15 residues.

The gene calls are TRBV27 and TRBJ2-1, with D possibly TRBD2 on 5 matching bases. CDR3 length: 15 amino acids. Looked up from germline, CDR1 is MNHEY and CDR2 is SMNVEV (reference sequence). Trimming removed 3 bases from V and 1 base from J, with 10 bases in between. DNA of the CDR3: TGTGCCAGCAGTTTCGGCGGGTTTTCCTACAATGAGCAGTTCTTC. Translated: CASSFGGFSYNEQFF.

V gene TRBV27 combines with J gene TRBJ2-5, with TRBD1 as a possible D gene (6 bases). V was shortened by 4 bases and J by 2 bases, with 14 bases between the two germline ends. The germline V gene encodes CDR1 MNHEY and CDR2 SMNVEV (reference sequence). The CDR3 runs 15 residues. This CDR3 is CASSYLGQQQETQYF. The CDR3 bases are TGTGCCAGCAGTTACCTAGGACAGCAACAAGAGACCCAGTACTTC.

The chain employs TRBV3-1 (or the pseudogene TRBV3-2) and TRBJ1-1; D is unclear. Deletions cut 6 bases from V and 2 bases from J, with 10 bases between. The CDR3 is 13 amino acids. Looked up from germline, CDR1 is LGHDT and CDR2 is YNNKEL (reference sequence). The CDR3, as DNA: TGTGCCAGCAGTTTCGGACTCAACACTGAAGCTTTCTTT. It yields the protein CASSFGLNTEAFF.

The chain recombines TRBV6-5 with TRBJ1-1; D possibly corresponds to TRBD1 (6 bases). From germline, CDR1 is MNHEY and CDR2 SVGAGI. This CDR3 region has 13 residues. Trimming cost V 8 bases and J 4 bases, with 14 bases left between them. In nucleotides, the CDR3 is TGTGCCAGCCGACGGGGGGCGGTCACTGAAGCTTTCTTT. This sequence encodes CASRRGAVTEAFF.

V is TRBV12-3 or TRBV12-4 and J is TRBJ2-1, with TRBD1 identical over 7 bases. This CDR3 is built from 13 residues. Trimming at V came to 6 bases and at J to 6 bases, leaving 5 bases not matched to a gene. As DNA, the CDR3 is TGTGCCAGCAGCTGGGACAGACGCAATGAGCAGTTCTTC. Translation gives CASSWDRRNEQFF.

This chain connects TRBV28 to TRBJ2-4; 10 bases match TRBD1. Germline CDR1 and CDR2: MDHEN and SYDVKM. The junction had 13 bases not matched to a gene; V was cut back by 8 bases and J by 9 bases. The length of the CDR3 is 15 residues. The DNA of the CDR3 is TGTGCCAGCCTTGGGACAGGGGCCCCCTCGGGCATTCAGTACTTC. Its translation is CASLGTGAPSGIQYF.

CDR3 in amino acids: CAVLQGNEAFF. The CDR3 DNA follows: TGTGCCGTCCTACAGGGAAATGAAGCTTTCTTT. The chain employs TRBV10-3 and TRBJ1-1, with D possibly being TRBD1 (6 bases). The ends were cut back, 11 bases at V and 7 bases at J, with 14 bases in the middle. This CDR3 is 11 amino acids long. Germline assignment: CDR1 ENHRY and CDR2 SYGVKD.

This sequence joins TRBV6-1 and TRBJ2-2, with a tentative D call TRBD1 (6 bases). Trimming cost V 6 bases and J 8 bases, with 10 bases left between them. The CDR3 extends over 12 amino acids. Germline CDR1 reads MNHNS; CDR2 reads SASEGT. In DNA, the CDR3 is TGTGCCAGCAGGACCGACAGGGGGGAGCTGTTTTTT. As protein: CASRTDRGELFF.

The chain's CDR3 is CASSLARLAGGNNEQFF. The CDR3 nucleotides are TGTGCCAGCAGCTTAGCGCGACTAGCGGGGGGAAACAATGAGCAGTTCTTC. This chain connects TRBV7-8 to TRBJ2-1; 13 bases fit TRBD2. The CDR3 is 17 residues long. Germline CDR1 SGHVS, CDR2 FQNEAQ. J was trimmed by 5 bases and V by 0 bases; bases with no gene match: 4. The variable domain in full, completed from reference TRBV7-8 and TRBJ2-1, reads GAGVSQSPRYKVAKRGQDVALRCDPISGHVSLFWYQQALGQGPEFLTYFQNEAQLDKSGLPSDRFFAERPEGSVSTLKIQRTQQEDSAVYLCASSLARLAGGNNEQFFGPGTRLTVL.

The chain employs TRBV7-8 and TRBJ1-5; TRBD1 agrees at 9 bases. CDR3 length: 15 amino acids. Germline CDR1 is SGHVS and CDR2 is FQNEAQ. The J segment lost 11 bases and the V segment lost 1 base, leaving 9 bases of the junction unmatched. The CDR3 DNA reads TGTGCCAGCAGCTTAGGGGACAGGGATATTAGGGCCCAGCATTTT. Protein sequence: CASSLGDRDIRAQHF.

The J gene is TRBJ1-2, the V gene TRBV6-5; 7 bases line up with TRBD1. Germline V lookup: CDR1 MNHEY, CDR2 SVGAGI. The CDR3 loop spans 14 amino acids. The trim removed 5 bases at V and 4 bases at J, leaving 7 bases unmatched. CDR3 coding DNA: TGTGCCAGCAGTACCCGGACAGGATTCTATGGCTACACCTTC. Its protein product is CASSTRTGFYGYTF.

V and J are TRBV12-3 or TRBV12-4 and TRBJ1-2; D ambiguous. Between the trimmed V and J ends, which lost 6 bases and 5 bases, there was a span of 10 bases. The CDR3 spans 12 residues. In DNA, the CDR3 is TGTGCCAGCAGCCTAAGTAGTTATGGCTACACCTTC. This gives the protein CASSLSSYGYTF.

The chain employs TRBV14 and TRBJ2-3, with 7 bases that match TRBD2. Germline V gives CDR1 SGHDN, CDR2 FVKESK. The CDR3 runs to 14 residues. After removal of 4 bases from V and 9 bases from J, the junction contained 10 bases not matched to a gene. CDR3 DNA sequence: TGTGCCAGCAGCCCCTCGGGAGGCCCCTTGACGCAGTATTTT. It encodes CASSPSGGPLTQYF.

This clone occurred a few times. The V and J genes are TRBV5-1 and TRBJ1-5, with D hard to call. V gave up 1 base and J gave up 7 bases, with 15 bases separating them. Germline V lookup: CDR1 SGHRS, CDR2 YFSETQ. CDR3 length: 15 residues. The CDR3 DNA is TGCGCCAGCAGCTTGACTGGGGAGACGCAACAGCCCCAGCATTTT. Translating gives CASSLTGETQQPQHF.

This clone was recorded a few times. V and J are TRBV11-2 and TRBJ1-5, with D possibly being TRBD1 (5 bases). V was trimmed by 5 bases and J by 1 base, leaving 9 bases between them. The CDR3 runs to 14 residues. Germline V gene data show CDR1 as SGHAT and CDR2 as FQNNGV. The chain's CDR3 is CASSAGTSNQPQHF. The DNA for the CDR3 is TGTGCCAGCAGCGCGGGGACCAGCAATCAGCCCCAGCATTTT.

The chain has TRBV28 and TRBJ1-1, with D maybe TRBD1 (6 bases). The CDR3 runs to 14 residues. With 5 bases removed from V and 5 bases from J, the gap between germline ends came to 15 bases. The V gene's germline CDR1 is MDHEN and CDR2 SYDVKM. The CDR3 spells CASSDPSGVTEAFF. CDR3 bases: TGTGCCAGCAGTGACCCATCAGGGGTGACTGAAGCTTTCTTT.

This clone has ten or more counts. The V and J genes are TRBV5-4 and TRBJ1-1; 9 positions agree with TRBD1. Trimming took 3 bases from V and 0 from J; bases not matched to a gene: 6. The CDR3 has 16 amino acids. CDR1 SGHNT and CDR2 YYREEE come from the germline V gene (reference sequence). The DNA for the CDR3 is TGTGCCAGCAGCTCCGGACAGGGGCGTATGAACACTGAAGCTTTCTTT. This translates into CASSSGQGRMNTEAFF.